Listed below are T cell receptor beta chains from one sample, sequenced in a study of T cells in Graves' hyperthyroidism and ophthalmopathy. TCRdb reprocessed the multiplex PCR reads via MiXCR and lists one record per CDR3 protein. The sample contains 540,000 or so distinct CDR3 sequences, 15% to 19% of which appear only once. The sequencing input was blood. These receptors all stem from a woman under 40 with Graves' hyperthyroidism. The CDR3 runs from the conserved cysteine through the conserved F or W. A D gene is named only where the DNA matches it firmly. The size entry is marked missing in some rows and otherwise reads once, few, many or a size class.

j_gene | v_gene | abundance | d_gene | CDR3aa | CDR3nt
TRBJ2-1 | TRBV7-2 | - | - | CASSQPTRGPEQFF | TGTGCCAGCAGCCAGCCAACGCGGGGGCCCGAGCAGTTCTTC
TRBJ1-2 | TRBV9 | - | TRBD1 | CASSARQGSDYGYTF | TGTGCCAGCAGCGCCCGACAGGGTTCGGACTATGGCTACACCTTC
TRBJ2-1 | TRBV5-1 | many | - | CASSLSAQGGPEQFF | TGCGCCAGCAGCTTGTCTGCACAGGGGGGGCCTGAGCAGTTCTTC
TRBJ1-1 | TRBV30 | many | - | CAARSPANTEAFF | TGTGCCGCCAGATCCCCAGCGAACACTGAAGCTTTCTTT
TRBJ2-3 | TRBV19 | - | TRBD2 | CASSIGLARATDTQYF | TGTGCCAGTAGTATTGGACTAGCGAGGGCCACAGATACGCAGTATTTT
TRBJ2-5 | TRBV24-1 | - | - | CATSDEVQETQYF | TGTGCCACCAGCGACGAGGTGCAAGAGACCCAGTACTTC
TRBJ2-5 | TRBV14 | - | - | CASSQDRDFRETQYF | TGTGCCAGCAGCCAAGACCGGGACTTTAGAGAGACCCAGTACTTC
TRBJ2-7 | TRBV10-3 | many | TRBD2 | CATGSERDFGEQYF | TGTGCCACAGGCAGTGAGCGGGATTTTGGCGAGCAGTACTTC
TRBJ2-2 | TRBV5-4 | few | - | CASSLVAGMNTGELFF | TGTGCCAGCAGCTTGGTTGCAGGGATGAACACCGGGGAGCTGTTTTTT
TRBJ2-4 | TRBV29-1 | few | TRBD1 | CSVGDRVPKNIQYF | TGCAGCGTTGGAGACAGGGTACCCAAAAACATTCAGTACTTC
TRBJ1-3 | TRBV14 | - | - | CASSQITGISGNTIYF | TGTGCCAGCAGCCAAATCACAGGTATCTCTGGAAACACCATATATTTT
TRBJ2-3 | TRBV10-3 | many | TRBD2 | CAIKRLDGTSGTPLTDTQYF | TGTGCCATCAAGCGGTTGGACGGGACTAGCGGCACACCCCTCACAGATACGCAGTATTTT
TRBJ2-5 | TRBV7-9 | many | TRBD2 | CASSTSSGRYLETQYF | TGTGCCAGCAGCACTTCTAGCGGGAGGTATCTAGAGACCCAGTACTTC
TRBJ2-3 | TRBV6-2/TRBV6-3 | once | TRBD2 | CASKELAGGLGTDTQYF | TGTGCCAGCAAAGAACTAGCGGGAGGTCTCGGCACAGATACGCAGTATTTT
TRBJ2-7 | TRBV6-6 | many | - | CASSYSARRYEQYF | TGTGCCAGCAGTTACTCGGCCCGCCGCTACGAGCAGTACTTC
TRBJ2-1 | TRBV27 | many | TRBD2 | CASSPTISGESNEQFF | TGTGCCAGCAGTCCGACGATTAGCGGGGAATCCAATGAGCAGTTCTTC